This T cell receptor beta chain was identified in a study of blood T cell repertoires in COVID-19. Study background: The United States, Italy and Spain supplied acute and convalescent COVID-19 samples. T cells, B-cell-depleted T cells, or PBMCs supplied cDNA or gDNA.

How the authors handled the data: Estimated nucleated cell counts came from reference gene primer amplification. TCRdb keeps only in-frame clones here, not all; method: immunoSEQ multiplex PCR. That table supplies the V and J calls and clone size; D and trimming were determined from the DNA. The sample yields roughly 100,000 clones, 80% to 90% seen once. The TCR comes from a human donor in a cohort sampled during active COVID-19. Sequenced material: peripheral blood.

CDR3 in DNA: TGTGCCAGCAGTGAATTGGCTACAGGGGCTTTGTCATATGGCTACACCTTC. It translates to CASSELATGALSYGYTF. The V and J genes are TRBV6-1 and TRBJ1-2, with TRBD1 identical over 7 bases. V was clipped by 2 bases and J by 5 bases; unmatched bases: 14. This CDR3 contains 17 residues. Germline-derived CDR1 and CDR2 are MNHNS and SASEGT.